The 20 T cell receptor beta chains below come from one sample, sequenced in a study of cytomegalovirus exposure and HLA in healthy donors. The PCR ran on 60 Vbeta and 13 Jbeta primers. Libraries were prepared by immunoSEQ multiplex PCR; TCRdb keeps only in-frame clonotypes and omits some of them. This sample contains approximately 170,000 clones. Material for sequencing was PBMCs. These receptors all come from a woman aged 18-29 years in good health and CMV-seropositive.

The chain combines TRBV2 with TRBJ2-2, with TRBD2 identical over 9 bases. The junction had 14 bases not matched to a gene; V was cut back by 6 bases and J by 6 bases. Germline values: CDR1 SNHLY, CDR2 FYNNEI. CDR3 length equals 17 residues. CDR3 nucleotides: TGTGCCAGCAGGATTCTGACTAGCGGAGGGAGGTCCGGGGAGCTGTTTTTT. Translation gives CASRILTSGGRSGELFF. Based on the CDR3 plus reference TRBV2 and TRBJ2-2, the full variable domain is EPEVTQTPSHQVTQMGQEVILRCVPISNHLYFYWYRQILGQKVEFLVSFYNNEISEKSEIFDDQFSVERPDGSNFTLKIRSTKLEDSAMYFCASRILTSGGRSGELFFGEGSRLTVL.

V is TRBV27 and J is TRBJ1-2; D perhaps matches TRBD1 (6 bases). V was pared by 6 bases and J by 3 bases, with 11 bases between. CDR3 length: 13 amino acids. CDR1 is MNHEY, CDR2 SMNVEV, per germline (reference sequence). CDR3 region: CASSGDMDYGYTF. In DNA form, the CDR3 reads TGTGCCAGCAGCGGGGACATGGACTATGGCTACACCTTC.

The V call is TRBV29-1, the J call TRBJ2-5; TRBD2 matches 11 bases. The CDR3 runs to 15 residues. Looked up from germline, CDR1 is SQVTM and CDR2 is ANQGSEA. J gave up 5 bases and V 5 bases, and 10 bases lay outside the gene matches. The CDR3 is CSVSGGLAGGETQYF. CDR3 DNA sequence: TGCAGCGTTTCGGGAGGGCTAGCGGGGGGTGAGACCCAGTACTTC.

The chain uses TRBV5-4 and TRBJ2-2; 7 positions agree with TRBD1. The CDR3 covers 15 residues. The J segment lost 4 bases and the V segment lost 4 bases, leaving 7 bases of the junction unmatched. Germline CDR1 reads SGHNT; CDR2 reads YYREEE (reference sequence). CDR3 nucleotides: TGTGCCAGCAGCCACCCGAACAGGGGCACCGGGGAGCTGTTTTTT. It codes for CASSHPNRGTGELFF.

This sequence joins TRBV5-1 and TRBJ2-5; TRBD1 matches at 9 bases. The length of the CDR3 is 14 residues. V lost 4 bases, J lost 8 bases, and 9 bases stayed unmatched. Germline V gene sequence: CDR1 SGHRS, CDR2 YFSETQ. The CDR3 DNA follows: TGCGCCAGCAGCCACAAGGGACAGGGCGTTACCCAGTACTTC. Translation gives CASSHKGQGVTQYF.

The chain employs TRBV2 and TRBJ2-7; TRBD2 agrees at 9 bases. The CDR3 covers 14 residues. J gave up 7 bases and V 5 bases, and 9 bases lay outside the gene matches. Germline V CDR1 and CDR2: SNHLY, FYNNEI. The CDR3 sequence: CASSSLAGEVEQYF. The CDR3 nucleotides are TGTGCCAGCAGTTCCTTAGCGGGGGAGGTGGAGCAGTACTTC.

The chain has TRBV7-9 and TRBJ1-2; a possible D gene is TRBD1 (6 bases). Germline CDR1 is SEHNR and CDR2 is FQNEAQ (reference sequence). CDR3 length: 16 amino acids. V lost 4 bases, J lost 4 bases, and 19 bases lay in between. Here the CDR3 reads CASSYNYDTGTYGYTF. The CDR3 nucleotides are TGTGCCAGCAGCTATAACTATGACACAGGGACCTATGGCTACACCTTC.

This chain links TRBV21-1 with TRBJ2-3; TRBD2 is taken as the D call from the table, unchecked against the DNA. TRBV21-1 is termed a pseudogene. The CDR3 is 14 amino acids. CDR3 amino acids: CASLRLAGTDTQYF. CDR3 in DNA: TGTGCCAGCCTTCGACTAGCGGGAACAGATACGCAGTATTTT.

The chain joins TRBV7-2 to TRBJ2-7; 7 nucleotides align to TRBD1. V dropped 5 bases and J dropped 0; count of bases not matched to a gene: 10. Germline V lookup: CDR1 SGHTA, CDR2 FQGNSA. CDR3 size: 16 residues. CDR3 nucleotides: TGTGCCAGCAGCAACAGGGGAAATTCGATCTCCTACGAGCAGTACTTC. This sequence encodes CASSNRGNSISYEQYF.

This chain connects TRBV19 to TRBJ1-2; D is unresolved. CDR1 LNHDA and CDR2 SQIVND come from the germline V gene (reference sequence). The CDR3 is 11 residues long. V lost 5 bases and J lost 3, with 4 bases in between. CDR3 in DNA: TGTGCCAGTAGTTCGGACTATGGCTACACCTTC. This encodes CASSSDYGYTF.

V and J are TRBV9 and TRBJ1-3; 7 bases line up with TRBD1. Per the germline V gene, CDR1 is SGDLS and CDR2 is YYNGEE. V lost 4 bases to trimming and J lost 2 bases; unmatched junction nucleotides: 6. This CDR3 is built from 15 residues. CDR3 in DNA: TGTGCCAGCAGCCCGTTTGGGACAGCTGGAAACACCATATATTTT. Amino acid sequence: CASSPFGTAGNTIYF.

The CDR3 DNA follows: TGTGCCAGCAGCTTACGGGTTGGACTAGCGGACCTGTCCTACGAGCAGTACTTC. It codes for CASSLRVGLADLSYEQYF. The rearrangement joins TRBV7-2 to TRBJ2-5; TRBD2 aligns across 10 bases. TRBJ2-7 matches the DNA end more closely, so the J call is doubtful. CDR1 is SGHTA, CDR2 FQGNSA, per germline. The CDR3 is 18 residues long.

V and J are TRBV5-1 and TRBJ1-4; 10 bases match TRBD1. The V segment lost 5 bases and the J segment 6 bases; nucleotides outside the gene matches: 4. In germline, CDR1 is SGHRS, CDR2 YFSETQ. The CDR3 has 14 amino acids. CDR3 sequence: CASRPGQGYEKLFF. CDR3 in DNA: TGCGCCAGCAGACCGGGACAGGGGTATGAAAAACTGTTTTTT.

This sequence joins TRBV14 and TRBJ2-5; 7 bases align to TRBD2. The length of the CDR3 is 15 residues. V trimming: 4 bases; J trimming: 0 bases; junction bases outside the gene matches: 5. The germline V gene has CDR1 SGHDN and CDR2 FVKESK. Written as DNA, the CDR3 is TGTGCCAGCAGCCCATTACTAGCGTACCAAGAGACCCAGTACTTC. It is translated as CASSPLLAYQETQYF.

V and J are TRBV20-1 and TRBJ2-7; tentative D call: TRBD2 (6 bases). CDR3 length: 11 residues. Trimming removed 7 bases at V and 7 bases at J, with 14 bases between. Germline CDR1 reads DFQATT; CDR2 reads SNEGSKA (reference sequence). CDR3 amino acids: CSVAGGSEQYF. The DNA of the CDR3 is TGCAGTGTTGCAGGAGGGTCGGAGCAGTACTTC.

The chain couples TRBV19 to TRBJ2-7; 7 bases line up with TRBD1. The germline V gene has CDR1 LNHDA and CDR2 SQIVND (reference sequence). J was trimmed by 1 base and V by 6 bases; bases with no gene match: 12. This CDR3 contains 16 residues. The CDR3 region has the DNA TGTGCCAGTAGCTTTAATGCGGCAGGGGGATCCTACGAGCAGTACTTC. This translates into CASSFNAAGGSYEQYF.

V is TRBV6-1 and J is TRBJ1-2; TRBD1 aligns across 7 bases. CDR1 is MNHNS, CDR2 SASEGT, per germline. The V and J ends lost 6 bases and 3 bases, in that order; junction bases with no gene match: 10. The CDR3 is made up of 15 amino acids. The CDR3 DNA reads as TGTGCCAGCAGGCTACGACAGGGTCCCTACTATGGCTACACCTTC. Translation gives CASRLRQGPYYGYTF.

The CDR3 sequence is CASVRDRDNAQYF. CDR3 nucleotide sequence: TGTGCCAGCGTCCGGGACAGGGACAATGCGCAGTACTTC. The chain couples TRBV2 to TRBJ2-7; 9 bases are a match to TRBD1. V dropped 8 bases and J dropped 9; count of bases not matched to a gene: 11. CDR3 length: 13 residues. CDR1 SNHLY and CDR2 FYNNEI come from the germline V gene. The whole variable domain, filled in from reference TRBV2 and TRBJ2-7, reads EPEVTQTPSHQVTQMGQEVILRCVPISNHLYFYWYRQILGQKVEFLVSFYNNEISEKSEIFDDQFSVERPDGSNFTLKIRSTKLEDSAMYFCASVRDRDNAQYFGPGTRLTVT.

The chain recombines TRBV6-8 with TRBJ1-3, with unresolved D. The CDR3 runs to 15 residues. With 8 bases removed from V and 1 base from J, the gap between germline ends came to 15 bases. CDR1 MNHGY and CDR2 SAAAGT come from the germline V gene. CDR3 nucleotide sequence: TGTGCCAGCCTAGCGGTCGGAGGGTCTGGAAACACCATATATTTT. Its translation is CASLAVGGSGNTIYF.

This chain links TRBV27 with TRBJ2-1, with D perhaps matching TRBD2 (6 bases). Trimming stripped 3 bases from V and 7 bases from J, with 13 bases between. The CDR3 totals 14 residues. The germline gives CDR1 MNHEY, CDR2 SMNVEV (reference sequence). The CDR3 loop is CASSFGGPMNEQFF. The CDR3, as DNA: TGTGCCAGCAGTTTTGGAGGGCCTATGAATGAGCAGTTCTTC.